One sample yielded the 25 T cell receptor beta chains listed below, sequenced in a study of cytomegalovirus exposure and HLA in healthy donors. Vbeta (60) and Jbeta (13) primers were used in the PCR. Clones were sequenced by immunoSEQ multiplex PCR, and TCRdb holds only the in-frame ones, with some missing. The sample gives 100,000 to 150,000 clones, about two thirds of which show up once; around 4% is in the top ten. Sequenced input: PBMCs. These receptors were collected from a man aged 25-45 years in good health and CMV-seronegative.

A few counts support this clone. The chain carries TRBV11-2 and TRBJ2-7; D gene unclear. This CDR3 is 13 amino acids long. V lost 3 bases and J lost 3, with 9 bases in between. CDR1 is SGHAT, CDR2 FQNNGV, per germline. CDR3 sequence reads: CASSFGAGYEQYF. The CDR3 region has the DNA TGTGCCAGCAGCTTCGGAGCCGGCTACGAGCAGTACTTC.

The chain is built from TRBV4-1 and TRBJ2-7; 8 bases fit TRBD2. The CDR3 runs to 18 residues. The trim removed 3 bases at V and 6 bases at J, leaving 19 bases unmatched. CDR1 MGHRA and CDR2 YSYEKL come from the germline V gene. The CDR3 is CASSHPPGLGGGLSEQYF. Here the CDR3 DNA reads TGCGCCAGCAGCCATCCCCCGGGACTAGGAGGGGGTTTGAGCGAGCAGTACTTC.

This chain uses TRBV9 with TRBJ2-1, with 7 positions matching TRBD1. The CDR3 loop spans 20 amino acids. In germline, CDR1 is SGDLS, CDR2 YYNGEE. V trimming: 4 bases; J trimming: 0 bases; junction bases outside the gene matches: 19. The CDR3 region is CASSRGFGTVGSSSYNEQFF. The CDR3 coding sequence is TGTGCCAGCAGCAGGGGGTTCGGGACAGTTGGTAGCAGCTCCTACAATGAGCAGTTCTTC.

The CDR3 DNA sequence: TGTGCCAGCAGCTTGGGCGGCGCGGGGGGGGCGGGAAATGAGCAGTTCTTC. Translating gives CASSLGGAGGAGNEQFF. The J gene is TRBJ2-1, the V gene TRBV5-4, with 9 bases fitting TRBD2. Germline V gene sequence: CDR1 SGHNT, CDR2 YYREEE (reference sequence). The CDR3 length is 17 residues. Trimming removed 0 bases from V and 7 bases from J; junction bases left unmatched: 11.

This clone has just a few counts. The V call is TRBV18, the J call TRBJ2-2; 13 bases match TRBD2. There are 19 residues in the CDR3. In germline, CDR1 is KGHSH, CDR2 LQKENI. With 1 base clipped from V and 1 base from J, the junction kept 6 bases outside the gene matches. The chain's CDR3 is CASSPQRLAGGMNTGELFF. CDR3 DNA sequence: TGTGCCAGCTCACCACAAAGACTAGCGGGGGGAATGAACACCGGGGAGCTGTTTTTT.

In this sample, this clone turned up a few times. In DNA, the CDR3 is TGTGCCAGCAGCTTGACGGGAGAGGGCTACACCTTC. This sequence encodes CASSLTGEGYTF. J is TRBJ1-2 and V is TRBV7-9, with D unclear. V was shortened by 3 bases and J by 8 bases, with 10 bases between the two germline ends. The CDR3 runs to 12 residues. The germline CDR1 and CDR2 sequences are SEHNR and FQNEAQ (reference sequence).

The rearrangement links TRBV5-1 to TRBJ1-1, with D uncertain. V lost 0 bases to trimming and J lost 6 bases, with 18 bases between them. The CDR3 has 16 amino acids. CDR1 and CDR2 from the germline V gene are SGHRS and YFSETQ. CDR3 coding DNA: TGCGCCAGCAGCTTGGGGACTTACGGCCGCCCGGCTGAAGCTTTCTTT. This encodes CASSLGTYGRPAEAFF. The variable domain in full, with the rest retrieved from reference TRBV5-1 and TRBJ1-1, is KAGVTQTPRYLIKTRGQQVTLSCSPISGHRSVSWYQQTPGQGLQFLFEYFSETQRNKGNFPGRFSGRQFSNSRSEMNVSTLELGDSALYLCASSLGTYGRPAEAFFGQGTRLTVV.

The gene calls are TRBV19 and TRBJ2-1; 10 bases are shared with TRBD2. Trimming cost V 5 bases and J 5 bases; bases outside gene matches: 9. Germline values: CDR1 LNHDA, CDR2 SQIVND (reference sequence). There are 16 residues in the CDR3. CDR3 in DNA: TGTGCCAGTAGTCCATCTAGCGGGGGCCTTAACAATGAGCAGTTCTTC. Its translation: CASSPSSGGLNNEQFF.

The rearrangement joins TRBV29-1 to TRBJ1-1; D perhaps matches TRBD1 (5 bases). The germline V gene encodes CDR1 SQVTM and CDR2 ANQGSEA. The V gene lost 0 bases and the J gene lost 0 bases, with 11 bases spanning the gap. The CDR3 is made up of 15 amino acids. The CDR3 nucleotides read TGCAGCGTTGAAGATCGTTGGGGGGTGAACACTGAAGCTTTCTTT. Translated, it gives CSVEDRWGVNTEAFF.

This clone appeared a single time. The chain employs TRBV25-1 and TRBJ2-3; no definite D call. The CDR3 consists of 14 residues. Germline-derived CDR1 and CDR2 are MGHDK and SYGVNS. The germline V and J ends were trimmed by 4 bases and 3 bases, with 11 bases remaining between them. The CDR3 region is CASSVGDTTDTQYF. The CDR3 DNA reads TGTGCCAGCAGTGTAGGAGATACAACAGATACGCAGTATTTT.

The rearrangement uses TRBV30 and TRBJ1-2; D is undetermined. The CDR3 spans 12 residues. Between the trimmed V and J ends, which lost 5 bases and 6 bases, there was a span of 13 bases. The germline gives CDR1 GTSNPN, CDR2 SVGIG (reference sequence). The CDR3 DNA sequence: TGTGCCTGGGACTCGCCAAGGAATGGCTACACCTTC. It yields the protein CAWDSPRNGYTF.

Details on this clone: A read error may account for a junction end that differs from germline. This rearrangement joins TRBV2 to TRBJ2-2, with 9 bases fitting TRBD1. This CDR3 comprises 13 residues. Germline V gene lookup returns CDR1 SNHLY and CDR2 FYNNEI. The CDR3 bases are TGTGCCAGCAGTGAAGCAAGGACAGGGGTGCTGTTTTTT. It specifies CASSEARTGVLFF.

V gene TRBV10-3 combines with J gene TRBJ2-3, with 10 bases lining up with TRBD1. The germline gives CDR1 ENHRY, CDR2 SYGVKD. The CDR3 extends over 14 amino acids. V lost 11 bases and J lost 3; bases outside the gene matches: 8. CDR3 sequence reads: CASNRGQGTDTQYF. Here the CDR3 DNA reads TGTGCCTCCAACCGGGGACAGGGGACAGATACGCAGTATTTT.

This chain connects TRBV7-9 to TRBJ2-3; 13 nucleotides line up with TRBD2. Trimming removed 5 bases from V and 4 bases from J; junction bases left unmatched: 6. CDR1 and CDR2 (germline): SEHNR, FQNEAQ (reference sequence). The CDR3 is 16 residues long. The CDR3 sequence: CASSDQLAGGPDTQYF. CDR3 nucleotides: TGTGCCAGCAGCGACCAACTAGCGGGGGGGCCAGATACGCAGTATTTT.

The CDR3 sequence: CASSMLPGAHFGYTF. As DNA, the CDR3 is TGTGCCAGCAGTATGTTGCCAGGGGCTCATTTTGGCTACACCTTC. The rearrangement uses TRBV28 and TRBJ1-2; D perhaps matches TRBD1 (6 bases). The CDR3 contains 15 residues. Germline V lookup: CDR1 MDHEN, CDR2 SYDVKM. V was trimmed by 5 bases and J by 7 bases, leaving 20 bases between them.

The J gene is TRBJ2-3, the V gene TRBV4-1, with 9 bases fitting TRBD1. Per the germline V gene, CDR1 is MGHRA and CDR2 is YSYEKL. Trimming cost V 4 bases and J 4 bases; bases outside gene matches: 3. This CDR3 spans 14 amino acids. The CDR3 DNA is TGCGCCAGCAGCCCAGACAGGGGGGCAGATACGCAGTATTTT. Translated, it gives CASSPDRGADTQYF.

This clone was found a few times. V usage is TRBV4-1 and J usage is TRBJ1-2; D uncertain. The CDR3 is made up of 18 amino acids. The germline V and J ends were trimmed by 0 bases and 1 base, with 18 bases remaining between them. Germline V gene lookup returns CDR1 MGHRA and CDR2 YSYEKL. The CDR3 DNA follows: TGCGCCAGCAGCCAAGATTTCTTGTTACTCGCGGGTAACTATGGCTACACCTTC. It encodes CASSQDFLLLAGNYGYTF.

V gene TRBV20-1 combines with J gene TRBJ2-3, with 8 bases fitting TRBD1. Germline CDR1 is DFQATT and CDR2 is SNEGSKA (reference sequence). This CDR3 spans 11 amino acids. CDR3: CRDNRGDTQYF. The CDR3 coding sequence is TGCAGAGATAACAGGGGGGATACGCAGTATTTT.

The chain is built from TRBV4-2 and TRBJ2-3, with D unresolved. V was cut by 0 bases and J by 7 bases, with 8 bases left in between. Germline V CDR1 and CDR2: LGHNA, YNFKEQ. This CDR3 contains 13 residues. DNA for the CDR3: TGTGCCAGCAGCCAAGACTTCCCCTATACGCAGTATTTT. This translates into CASSQDFPYTQYF.

The rearrangement uses TRBV18 and TRBJ1-1; 9 nucleotides align to TRBD1. CDR1 is KGHSH and CDR2 is LQKENI in the germline V gene. Losses at the gene ends were 6 bases for V and 1 base for J; bases not matched to a gene: 9. The CDR3 runs 16 residues. This CDR3 is CASSRAGQGQNTEAFF. The CDR3 nucleotides read TGTGCCAGCTCGCGAGCGGGACAGGGACAGAACACTGAAGCTTTCTTT.

V and J are TRBV18 and TRBJ1-6; possibly TRBD1 for D (5 bases). Per the germline V gene, CDR1 is KGHSH and CDR2 is LQKENI. This CDR3 is 14 amino acids long. Trimming stripped 1 base from V and 7 bases from J, with 8 bases between. The CDR3 loop reads CASSPRGENSPLHF. CDR3 nucleotide sequence: TGTGCCAGCTCACCACGGGGGGAGAATTCACCCCTCCACTTT.

There are a few counts of this clone. The chain has TRBV15 and TRBJ1-5, with 7 bases matching TRBD1. The germline V gene encodes CDR1 LNHNV and CDR2 YYDKDF (reference sequence). The CDR3 runs 18 residues. The junction had 17 bases not matched to a gene; V was cut back by 2 bases and J by 7 bases. The CDR3: CATSRPLPGTVSVQPQHF. The CDR3 DNA sequence: TGTGCCACCAGCAGACCTCTACCCGGGACAGTTTCGGTCCAGCCCCAGCATTTT.

V usage is TRBV28 and J usage is TRBJ1-3; no clear D gene. This CDR3 has 15 residues. The V end lost 5 bases, the J end lost 0 bases, and 11 bases lay between the germline ends. From germline, CDR1 is MDHEN and CDR2 SYDVKM. The CDR3 loop is CASSPELSSGNTIYF. CDR3 coding DNA: TGTGCCAGCAGTCCCGAGTTGTCCTCTGGAAACACCATATATTTT.

The rearrangement links TRBV14 to TRBJ2-3, with a possible D match to TRBD2 (6 bases). The ends were cut back, 1 base at V and 8 bases at J, with 7 bases in the middle. The CDR3 contains 12 residues. Germline CDR1 reads SGHDN; CDR2 reads FVKESK. CDR3 sequence (DNA): TGTGCCAGCAGCCAAGGGAGGGTTACGCAGTATTTT. It is translated as CASSQGRVTQYF.

The V gene is TRBV5-1, the J gene TRBJ1-2; tentatively, D is TRBD1 (5 bases). V was clipped by 1 base and J by 8 bases, with 12 bases between them. CDR1 SGHRS and CDR2 YFSETQ come from the germline V gene. There are 13 residues in the CDR3. CDR3 protein: CASSLTVTGGYTF. The CDR3 coding sequence is TGCGCCAGCAGCTTGACAGTTACAGGCGGCTACACCTTC.